The T cell receptor beta chain described here comes from a study of tumor-infiltrating lymphocytes in primary liver carcinoma. The overall study: Male and female patients aged 30 to 69 years made up the cohort. Points from the study as a whole: A small share of top clones, only about 7-24%, was found in all five tumor regions.

With respect to this clonotype: Antigen specificity is unknown. At one boundary the junction diverges from the germline segment, which might be a read error.

TCR beta cDNA was made from 400 to 500 ng total RNA with a constant-region primer. Sequencing libraries for TCR beta derived from three nested multiplex PCR rounds that used slightly modified ARM-PCR. Use of TRBV1-TRBV30 forward primers with a C-beta reverse primer characterized the first two PCR rounds, which lasted around 10 cycles each. TCRdb passed the multiplex PCR reads through MiXCR, listing each CDR3 protein once. This table has around 71,000 distinct CDR3 sequences, over 70% appearing once. The source material, 20-30 mg of unsorted bulk tissue, was used to co-extract RNA and DNA. Patients had primary liver carcinoma treated by surgical resection. Samples were taken from five separate regions of every tumor. Looked up from germline, CDR1 is MGHRA and CDR2 is YSYEKL. The CDR3 has 15 amino acids.

The rearrangement joins TRBV4-1 to TRBJ2-7; 7 bases line up with TRBD2. This TCR was recovered from an older woman with primary liver carcinoma and hepatitis B virus infection. Sample: liver tumor tissue from sampling region 4. Noted subset: tumor region T4, right-lateral pole. DNA for the CDR3: TGCGCCAGTAGCCAAATTTGGGGAGGGCCGGGTGAGCAGCACTTC. The encoded protein is CASSQIWGGPGEQHF.